This note documents a single T cell receptor beta chain sequence. Its specificity is not known. The source of the sample is a study of CXCR3-negative and CXCR3-positive naive CD8 T cells. Study outcomes and limitations: The study inferred TCR strength from TRB CDR3 properties and found comparable surface CD5 between naive subsets. Similar TRBV-TRBJ usage characterized naive CXCR3-negative and CXCR3-positive cells; memory cells differed.

UMI-labeled 5' RACE yielded the TRB cDNA libraries. TCRdb re-called the 5' RACE reads; every CDR3 protein appears as one record, without DNA. The table counts more than 45,000 distinct CDR3 sequences; roughly 15% lies in the top ten. The sample consisted of memory CD8+ T cells from blood. The source is a human donor in good health. Some clones in this sample may be carry-over from other donors' samples.

The CDR3 reads CSAPDRAGHGYTF. V and J are TRBV29-1 and TRBJ1-2; TCRdb's D call, TRBD1, is unchecked because there is no DNA. Germline lookup yields CDR1 SQVTM and CDR2 ANQGSEA. The CDR3 consists of 13 residues.